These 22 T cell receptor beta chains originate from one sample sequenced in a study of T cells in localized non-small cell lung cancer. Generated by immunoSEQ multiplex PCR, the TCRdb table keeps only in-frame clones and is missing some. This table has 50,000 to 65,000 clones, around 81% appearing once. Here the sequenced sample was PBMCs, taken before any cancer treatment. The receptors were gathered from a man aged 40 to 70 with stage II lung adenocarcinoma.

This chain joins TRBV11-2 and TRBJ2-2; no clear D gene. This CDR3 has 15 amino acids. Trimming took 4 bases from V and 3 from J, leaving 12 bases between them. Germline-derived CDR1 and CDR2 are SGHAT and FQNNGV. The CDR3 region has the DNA TGTGCCAGCAGCTCCTTCGACCTTTACACCGGGGAGCTGTTTTTT. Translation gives CASSSFDLYTGELFF. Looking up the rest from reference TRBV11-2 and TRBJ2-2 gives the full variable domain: EAGVAQSPRYKIIEKRQSVAFWCNPISGHATLYWYQQILGQGPKLLIQFQNNGVVDDSQLPKDRFSAERLKGVDSTLKIQPAKLEDSAVYLCASSSFDLYTGELFFGEGSRLTVL.

CDR3 bases: TGTGCCAGTAGGGGAGGGTTTCGGGACACTGAAGCTTTCTTT. This encodes CASRGGFRDTEAFF. The chain couples TRBV19 to TRBJ1-1, with unresolved D. The germline V and J ends were trimmed by 6 bases and 3 bases, with 14 bases remaining between them. The CDR3 has 14 residues. CDR1 and CDR2 from the germline V gene are LNHDA and SQIVND (reference sequence).

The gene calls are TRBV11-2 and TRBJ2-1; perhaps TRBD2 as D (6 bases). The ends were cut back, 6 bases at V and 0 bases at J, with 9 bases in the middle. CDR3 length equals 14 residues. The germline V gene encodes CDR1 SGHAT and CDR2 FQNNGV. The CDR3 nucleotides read TGTGCCAGCAGGGGCGGGATCTCCTACAATGAGCAGTTCTTC. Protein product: CASRGGISYNEQFF. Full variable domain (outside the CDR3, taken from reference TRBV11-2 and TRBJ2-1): EAGVAQSPRYKIIEKRQSVAFWCNPISGHATLYWYQQILGQGPKLLIQFQNNGVVDDSQLPKDRFSAERLKGVDSTLKIQPAKLEDSAVYLCASRGGISYNEQFFGPGTRLTVL.

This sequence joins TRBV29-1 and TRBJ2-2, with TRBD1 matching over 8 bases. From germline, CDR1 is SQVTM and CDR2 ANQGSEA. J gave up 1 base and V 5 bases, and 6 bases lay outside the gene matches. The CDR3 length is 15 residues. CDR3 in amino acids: CSVSRQGLNTGELFF. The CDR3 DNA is TGCAGCGTTTCCCGACAGGGGCTGAACACCGGGGAGCTGTTTTTT.

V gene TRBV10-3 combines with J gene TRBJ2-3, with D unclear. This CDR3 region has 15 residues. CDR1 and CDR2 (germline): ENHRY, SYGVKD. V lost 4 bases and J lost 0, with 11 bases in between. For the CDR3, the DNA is TGTGCCATCAGTGCTTACTTGACTAGCACAGATACGCAGTATTTT. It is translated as CAISAYLTSTDTQYF.

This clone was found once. The CDR3 protein is CASRVDTQYF. CDR3 DNA sequence: TGTGCCAGCAGGGTAGATACGCAGTATTTT. The V and J genes are TRBV2 and TRBJ2-3; D remains unclear. Germline CDR1 SNHLY, CDR2 FYNNEI. With 6 bases removed from V and 5 bases from J, the gap between germline ends came to 3 bases. The CDR3 is 10 residues long.

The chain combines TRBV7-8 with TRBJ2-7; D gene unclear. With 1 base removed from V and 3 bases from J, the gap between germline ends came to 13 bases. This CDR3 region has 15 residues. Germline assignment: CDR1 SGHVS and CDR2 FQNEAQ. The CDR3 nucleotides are TGTGCCAGCAGCTTAGTTGGGCAGCCGATCTACGAGCAGTACTTC. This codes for CASSLVGQPIYEQYF.

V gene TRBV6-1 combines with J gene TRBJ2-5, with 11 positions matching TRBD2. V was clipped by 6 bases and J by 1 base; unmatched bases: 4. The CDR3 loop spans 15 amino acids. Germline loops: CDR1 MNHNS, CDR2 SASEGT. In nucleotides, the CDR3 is TGTGCCAGCAGGTGGACTAGCGGGTCCCAAGAGACCCAGTACTTC. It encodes CASRWTSGSQETQYF.

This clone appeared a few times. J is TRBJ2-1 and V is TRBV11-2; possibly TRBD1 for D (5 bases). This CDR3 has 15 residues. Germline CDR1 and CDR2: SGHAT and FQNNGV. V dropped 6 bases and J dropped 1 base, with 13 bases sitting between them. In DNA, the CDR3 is TGTGCCAGCAGGTCTTGGGGCAGGTCCTACAATGAGCAGTTCTTC. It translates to CASRSWGRSYNEQFF.

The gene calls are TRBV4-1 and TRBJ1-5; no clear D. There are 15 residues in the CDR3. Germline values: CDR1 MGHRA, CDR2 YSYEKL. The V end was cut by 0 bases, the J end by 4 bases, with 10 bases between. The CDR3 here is CASSQDSIGNQPQHF. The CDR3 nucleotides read TGCGCCAGCAGCCAAGATTCGATCGGGAATCAGCCCCAGCATTTT.

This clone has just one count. The CDR3 loop is CASRPGVAVPRDTQYF. The CDR3 DNA sequence: TGTGCCAGCAGACCCGGAGTAGCGGTCCCAAGAGATACGCAGTATTTT. The rearrangement links TRBV5-8 to TRBJ2-3, with D maybe TRBD2 (6 bases). V lost 5 bases and J 5 bases, leaving 21 bases between the germline ends. This CDR3 has 16 residues. CDR1 is SGHTS and CDR2 is YDEGEE in the germline V gene.

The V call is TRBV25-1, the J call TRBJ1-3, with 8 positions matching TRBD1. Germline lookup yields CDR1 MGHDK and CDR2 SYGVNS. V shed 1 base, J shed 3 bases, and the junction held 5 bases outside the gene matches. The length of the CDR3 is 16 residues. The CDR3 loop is CASSESGQGGGNTIYF. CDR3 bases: TGTGCCAGCAGTGAATCTGGACAGGGAGGTGGAAACACCATATATTTT.

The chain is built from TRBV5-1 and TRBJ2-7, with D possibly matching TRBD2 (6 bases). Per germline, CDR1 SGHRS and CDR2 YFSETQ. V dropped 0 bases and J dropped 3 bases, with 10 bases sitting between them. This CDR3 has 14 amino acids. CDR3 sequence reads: CASSLASELYEQYF. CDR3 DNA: TGCGCCAGCAGCTTGGCTAGCGAACTCTACGAGCAGTACTTC.

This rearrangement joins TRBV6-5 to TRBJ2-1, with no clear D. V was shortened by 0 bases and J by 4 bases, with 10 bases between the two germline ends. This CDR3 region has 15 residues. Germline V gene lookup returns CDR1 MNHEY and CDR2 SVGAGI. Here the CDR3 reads CASSYSAGIYNEQFF. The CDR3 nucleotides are TGTGCCAGCAGTTACTCGGCAGGAATATACAATGAGCAGTTCTTC.

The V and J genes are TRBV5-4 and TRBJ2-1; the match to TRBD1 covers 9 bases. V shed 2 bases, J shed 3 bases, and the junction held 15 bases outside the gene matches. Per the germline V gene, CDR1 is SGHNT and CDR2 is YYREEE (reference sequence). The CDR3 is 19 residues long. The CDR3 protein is CASSFLVVGTGTIYNEQFF. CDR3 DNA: TGTGCCAGCAGCTTCTTGGTAGTAGGGACAGGGACGATCTACAATGAGCAGTTCTTC. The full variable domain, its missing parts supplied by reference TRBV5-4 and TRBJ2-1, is ETGVTQSPTHLIKTRGQQVTLRCSSQSGHNTVSWYQQALGQGPQFIFQYYREEENGRGNFPPRFSGLQFPNYSSELNVNALELDDSALYLCASSFLVVGTGTIYNEQFFGPGTRLTVL.

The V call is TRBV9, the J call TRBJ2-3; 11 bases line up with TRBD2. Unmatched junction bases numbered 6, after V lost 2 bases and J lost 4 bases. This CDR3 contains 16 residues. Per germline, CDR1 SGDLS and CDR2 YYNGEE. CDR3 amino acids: CASSVGSGRESDTQYF. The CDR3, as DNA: TGTGCCAGCAGCGTTGGTAGCGGGAGGGAGTCAGATACGCAGTATTTT.

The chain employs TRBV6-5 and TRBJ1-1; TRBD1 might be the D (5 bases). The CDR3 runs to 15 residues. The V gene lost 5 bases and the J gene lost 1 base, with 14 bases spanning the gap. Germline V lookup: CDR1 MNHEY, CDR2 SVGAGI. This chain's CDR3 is CASSTAGRTNTEAFF. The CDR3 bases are TGTGCCAGCAGTACAGCAGGGAGGACGAACACTGAAGCTTTCTTT.

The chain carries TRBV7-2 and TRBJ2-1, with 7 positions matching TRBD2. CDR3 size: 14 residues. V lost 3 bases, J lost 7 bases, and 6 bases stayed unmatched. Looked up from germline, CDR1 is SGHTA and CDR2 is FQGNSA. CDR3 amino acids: CASSFGLVSNEQFF. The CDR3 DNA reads TGTGCCAGCAGCTTCGGACTAGTCTCTAATGAGCAGTTCTTC.

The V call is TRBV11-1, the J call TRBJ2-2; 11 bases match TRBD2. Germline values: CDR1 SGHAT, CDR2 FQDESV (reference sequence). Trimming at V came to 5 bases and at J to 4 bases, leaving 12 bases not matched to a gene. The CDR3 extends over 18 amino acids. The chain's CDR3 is CASSPNSSGRRRTGELFF. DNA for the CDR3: TGTGCCAGCAGCCCAAACTCTAGCGGGAGGCGCCGCACCGGGGAGCTGTTTTTT. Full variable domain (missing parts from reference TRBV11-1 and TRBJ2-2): EAEVAQSPRYKITEKSQAVAFWCDPISGHATLYWYRQILGQGPELLVQFQDESVVDDSQLPKDRFSAERLKGVDSTLKIQPAELGDSAMYLCASSPNSSGRRRTGELFFGEGSRLTVL.

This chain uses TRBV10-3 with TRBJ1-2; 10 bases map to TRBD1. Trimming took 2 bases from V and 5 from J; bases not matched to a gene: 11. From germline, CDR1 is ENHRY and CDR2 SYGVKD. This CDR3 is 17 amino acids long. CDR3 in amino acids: CAISEPDAGQGKYGYTF. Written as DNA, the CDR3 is TGTGCCATCAGTGAGCCGGATGCGGGACAGGGGAAGTATGGCTACACCTTC.

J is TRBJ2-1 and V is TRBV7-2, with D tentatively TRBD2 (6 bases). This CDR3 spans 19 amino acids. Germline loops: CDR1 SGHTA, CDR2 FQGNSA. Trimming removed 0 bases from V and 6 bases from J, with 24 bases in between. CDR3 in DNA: TGTGCCAGCAGCTTAGCCCCAGCGGGCCATAGGAGGTCGAGCAATGAGCAGTTCTTC. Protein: CASSLAPAGHRRSSNEQFF. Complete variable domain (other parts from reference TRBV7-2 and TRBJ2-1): GAGVSQSPSNKVTEKGKDVELRCDPISGHTALYWYRQSLGQGLEFLIYFQGNSAPDKSGLPSDRFSAERTGGSVSTLTIQRTQQEDSAVYLCASSLAPAGHRRSSNEQFFGPGTRLTVL.

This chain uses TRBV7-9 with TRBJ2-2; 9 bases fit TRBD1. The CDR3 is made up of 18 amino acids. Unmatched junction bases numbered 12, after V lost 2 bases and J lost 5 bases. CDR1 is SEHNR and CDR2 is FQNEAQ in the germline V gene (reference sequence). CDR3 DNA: TGTGCCAGCAGCTTATTAAATCCGGGACAGGGAGGAACCGGGGAGCTGTTTTTT. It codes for CASSLLNPGQGGTGELFF.